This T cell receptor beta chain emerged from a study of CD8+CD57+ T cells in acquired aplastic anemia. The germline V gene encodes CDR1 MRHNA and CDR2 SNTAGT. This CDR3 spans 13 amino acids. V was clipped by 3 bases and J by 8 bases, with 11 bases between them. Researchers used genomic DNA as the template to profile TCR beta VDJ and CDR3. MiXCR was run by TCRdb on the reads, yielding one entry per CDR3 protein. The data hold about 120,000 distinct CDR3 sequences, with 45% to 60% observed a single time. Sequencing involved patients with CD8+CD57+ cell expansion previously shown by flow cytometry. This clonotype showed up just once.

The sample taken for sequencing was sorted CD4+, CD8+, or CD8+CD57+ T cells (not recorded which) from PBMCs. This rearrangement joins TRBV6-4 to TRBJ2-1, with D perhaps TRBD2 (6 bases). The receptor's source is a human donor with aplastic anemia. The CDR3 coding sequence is TGTGCCAGCAGTGAAAGGAGGGGCTATGAGCAGTTCTTC. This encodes CASSERRGYEQFF.